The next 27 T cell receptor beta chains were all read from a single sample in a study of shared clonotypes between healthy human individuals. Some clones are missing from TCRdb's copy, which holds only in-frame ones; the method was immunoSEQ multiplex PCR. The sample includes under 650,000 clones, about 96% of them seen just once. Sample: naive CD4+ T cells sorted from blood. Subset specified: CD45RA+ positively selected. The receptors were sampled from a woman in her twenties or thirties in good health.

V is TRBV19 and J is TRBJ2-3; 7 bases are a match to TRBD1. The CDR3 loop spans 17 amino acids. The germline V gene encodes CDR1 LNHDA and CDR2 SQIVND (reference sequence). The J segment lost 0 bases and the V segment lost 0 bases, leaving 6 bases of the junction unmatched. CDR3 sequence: CASSIDGTAASTDTQYF. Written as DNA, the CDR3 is TGTGCCAGTAGTATAGATGGGACAGCGGCTAGCACAGATACGCAGTATTTT.

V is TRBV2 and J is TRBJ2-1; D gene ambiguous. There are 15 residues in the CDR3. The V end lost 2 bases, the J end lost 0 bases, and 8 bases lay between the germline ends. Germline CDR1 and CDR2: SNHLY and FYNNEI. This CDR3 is CASSERLLSYNEQFF. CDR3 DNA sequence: TGTGCCAGCAGTGAACGGCTGCTCTCCTACAATGAGCAGTTCTTC.

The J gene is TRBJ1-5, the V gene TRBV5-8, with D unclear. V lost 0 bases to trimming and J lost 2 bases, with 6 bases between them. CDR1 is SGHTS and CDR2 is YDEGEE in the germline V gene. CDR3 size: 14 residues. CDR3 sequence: CASSLGFGNQPQHF. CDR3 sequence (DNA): TGTGCCAGCAGCTTGGGTTTCGGCAATCAGCCCCAGCATTTT.

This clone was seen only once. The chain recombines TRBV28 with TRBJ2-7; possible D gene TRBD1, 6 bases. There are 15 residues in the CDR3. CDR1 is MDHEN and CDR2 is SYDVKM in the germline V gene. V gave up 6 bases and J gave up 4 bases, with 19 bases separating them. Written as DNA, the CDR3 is TGTGCCAGCAGCACGACCTACAGGGTAGGGTACGAGCAGTACTTC. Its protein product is CASSTTYRVGYEQYF.

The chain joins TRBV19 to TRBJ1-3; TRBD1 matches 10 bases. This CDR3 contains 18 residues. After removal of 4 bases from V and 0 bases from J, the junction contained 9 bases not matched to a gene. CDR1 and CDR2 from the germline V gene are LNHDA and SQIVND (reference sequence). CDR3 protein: CASSTGTGAPVSGNTIYF. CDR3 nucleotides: TGTGCCAGTAGTACAGGGACAGGGGCCCCCGTCTCTGGAAACACCATATATTTT.

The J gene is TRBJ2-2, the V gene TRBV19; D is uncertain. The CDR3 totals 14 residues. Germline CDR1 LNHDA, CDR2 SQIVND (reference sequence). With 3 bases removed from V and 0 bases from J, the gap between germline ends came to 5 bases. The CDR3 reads CASSIQTNTGELFF. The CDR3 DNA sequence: TGTGCCAGTAGTATCCAAACGAACACCGGGGAGCTGTTTTTT.

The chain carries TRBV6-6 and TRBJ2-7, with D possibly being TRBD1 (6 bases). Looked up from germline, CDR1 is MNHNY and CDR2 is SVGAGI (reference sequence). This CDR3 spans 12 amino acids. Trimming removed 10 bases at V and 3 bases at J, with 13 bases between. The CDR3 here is CATKDSSYEQYF. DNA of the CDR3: TGTGCCACCAAGGACAGCAGCTACGAGCAGTACTTC.

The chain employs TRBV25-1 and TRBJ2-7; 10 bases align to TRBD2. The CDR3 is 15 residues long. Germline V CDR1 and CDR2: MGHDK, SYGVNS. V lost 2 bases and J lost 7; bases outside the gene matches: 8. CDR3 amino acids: CASSEEVAGGGEQYF. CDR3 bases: TGTGCCAGCAGTGAAGAAGTAGCGGGAGGTGGTGAGCAGTACTTC.

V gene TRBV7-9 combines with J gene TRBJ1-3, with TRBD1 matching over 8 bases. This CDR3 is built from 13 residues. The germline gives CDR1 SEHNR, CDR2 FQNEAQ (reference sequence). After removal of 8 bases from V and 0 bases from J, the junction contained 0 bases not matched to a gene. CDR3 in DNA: TGTGCCAGCCAGGGGGCCTCTGGAAACACCATATATTTT. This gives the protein CASQGASGNTIYF.

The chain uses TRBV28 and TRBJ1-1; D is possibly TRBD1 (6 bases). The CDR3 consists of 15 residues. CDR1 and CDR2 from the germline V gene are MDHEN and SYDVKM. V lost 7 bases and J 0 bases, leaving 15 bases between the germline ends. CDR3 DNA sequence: TGTGCCAGCATCTGGGGGGCGTTGGTGAACACTGAAGCTTTCTTT. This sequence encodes CASIWGALVNTEAFF. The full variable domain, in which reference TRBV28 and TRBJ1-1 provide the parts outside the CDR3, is DVKVTQSSRYLVKRTGEKVFLECVQDMDHENMFWYRQDPGLGLRLIYFSYDVKMKEKGDIPEGYSVSREKKERFSLILESASTNQTSMYLCASIWGALVNTEAFFGQGTRLTVV.

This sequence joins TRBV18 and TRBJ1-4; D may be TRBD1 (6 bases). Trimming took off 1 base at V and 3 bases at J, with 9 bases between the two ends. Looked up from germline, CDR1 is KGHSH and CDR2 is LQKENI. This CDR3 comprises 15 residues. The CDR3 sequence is CASSPRGGSNEKLFF. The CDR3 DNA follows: TGTGCCAGCTCACCACGAGGGGGGTCTAATGAAAAACTGTTTTTT.

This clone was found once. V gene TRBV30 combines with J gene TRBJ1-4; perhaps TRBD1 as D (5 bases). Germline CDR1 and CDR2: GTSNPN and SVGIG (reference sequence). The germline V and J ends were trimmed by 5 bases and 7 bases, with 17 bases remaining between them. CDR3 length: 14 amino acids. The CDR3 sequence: CAWDTGEGAEKLFF. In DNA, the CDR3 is TGTGCCTGGGATACTGGAGAAGGGGCTGAAAAACTGTTTTTT.

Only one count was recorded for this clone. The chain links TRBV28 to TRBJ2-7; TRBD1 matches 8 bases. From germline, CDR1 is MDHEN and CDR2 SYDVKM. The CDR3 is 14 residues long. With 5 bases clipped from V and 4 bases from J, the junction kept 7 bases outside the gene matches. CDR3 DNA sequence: TGTGCCAGCAGTACGACAGGGGAGACGTACGAGCAGTACTTC. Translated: CASSTTGETYEQYF. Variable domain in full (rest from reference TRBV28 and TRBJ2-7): DVKVTQSSRYLVKRTGEKVFLECVQDMDHENMFWYRQDPGLGLRLIYFSYDVKMKEKGDIPEGYSVSREKKERFSLILESASTNQTSMYLCASSTTGETYEQYFGPGTRLTVT.

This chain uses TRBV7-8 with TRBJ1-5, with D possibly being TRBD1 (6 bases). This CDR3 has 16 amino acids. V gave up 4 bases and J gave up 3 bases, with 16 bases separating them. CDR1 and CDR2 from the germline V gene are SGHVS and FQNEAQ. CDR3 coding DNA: TGTGCCAGCAGCTCCCACAGACAGGAAAACAATCAGCCCCAGCATTTT. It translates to CASSSHRQENNQPQHF.

This CDR3 reads CATSIYRGEETQYF. The DNA of the CDR3 is TGTGCCACCAGCATATACAGGGGGGAAGAGACCCAGTACTTC. The rearrangement uses TRBV15 and TRBJ2-5; TRBD1 aligns across 8 bases. The CDR3 loop spans 14 amino acids. CDR1 is LNHNV and CDR2 is YYDKDF in the germline V gene (reference sequence). Unmatched junction bases numbered 4, after V lost 4 bases and J lost 3 bases. The whole variable domain, remainder taken from reference TRBV15 and TRBJ2-5, is DAMVIQNPRYQVTQFGKPVTLSCSQTLNHNVMYWYQQKSSQAPKLLFHYYDKDFNNEADTPDNFQSRRPNTSFCFLDIRSPGLGDTAMYLCATSIYRGEETQYFGPGTRLLVL.

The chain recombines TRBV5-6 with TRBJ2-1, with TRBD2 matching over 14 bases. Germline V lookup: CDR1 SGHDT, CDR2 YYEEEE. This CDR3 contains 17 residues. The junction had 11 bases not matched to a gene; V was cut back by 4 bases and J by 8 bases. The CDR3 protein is CASSPVPGLAGDDEQFF. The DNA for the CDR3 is TGTGCCAGCAGCCCAGTCCCGGGACTAGCGGGAGATGATGAGCAGTTCTTC.

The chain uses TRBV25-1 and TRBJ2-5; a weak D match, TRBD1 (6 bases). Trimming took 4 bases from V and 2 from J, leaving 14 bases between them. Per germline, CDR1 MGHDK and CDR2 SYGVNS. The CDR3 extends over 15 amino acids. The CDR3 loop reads CASSAGRTAQETQYF. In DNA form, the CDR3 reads TGTGCCAGCAGTGCAGGACGGACAGCGCAAGAGACCCAGTACTTC. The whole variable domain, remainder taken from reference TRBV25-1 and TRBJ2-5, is EADIYQTPRYLVIGTGKKITLECSQTMGHDKMYWYQQDPGMELHLIHYSYGVNSTEKGDLSSESTVSRIRTEHFPLTLESARPSHTSQYLCASSAGRTAQETQYFGPGTRLLVL.

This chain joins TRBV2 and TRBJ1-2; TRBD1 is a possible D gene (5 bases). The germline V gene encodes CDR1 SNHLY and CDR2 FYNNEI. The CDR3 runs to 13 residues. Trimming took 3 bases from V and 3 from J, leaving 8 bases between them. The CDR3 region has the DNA TGTGCCAGCAGTGAGGGGGAAGACTATGGCTACACCTTC. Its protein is CASSEGEDYGYTF.

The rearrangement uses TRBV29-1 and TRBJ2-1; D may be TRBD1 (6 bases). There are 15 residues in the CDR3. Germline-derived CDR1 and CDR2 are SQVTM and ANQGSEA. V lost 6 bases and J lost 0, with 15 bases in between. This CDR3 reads CSVQTGLNSYNEQFF. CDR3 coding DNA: TGCAGCGTACAGACAGGCTTAAACTCCTACAATGAGCAGTTCTTC.

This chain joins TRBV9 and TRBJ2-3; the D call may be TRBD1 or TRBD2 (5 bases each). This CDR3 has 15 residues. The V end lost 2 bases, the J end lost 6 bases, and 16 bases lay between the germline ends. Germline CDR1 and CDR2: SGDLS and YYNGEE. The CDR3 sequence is CASSVAGSWRDTQYF. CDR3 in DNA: TGTGCCAGCAGCGTGGCAGGGAGTTGGCGGGATACGCAGTATTTT.

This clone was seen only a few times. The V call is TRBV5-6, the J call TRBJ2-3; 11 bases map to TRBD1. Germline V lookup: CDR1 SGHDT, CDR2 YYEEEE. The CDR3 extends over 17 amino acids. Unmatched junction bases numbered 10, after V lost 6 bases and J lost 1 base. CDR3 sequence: CASTRTGGAGGTDTQYF. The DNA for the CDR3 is TGTGCCAGCACCAGGACAGGGGGCGCGGGGGGCACAGATACGCAGTATTTT.

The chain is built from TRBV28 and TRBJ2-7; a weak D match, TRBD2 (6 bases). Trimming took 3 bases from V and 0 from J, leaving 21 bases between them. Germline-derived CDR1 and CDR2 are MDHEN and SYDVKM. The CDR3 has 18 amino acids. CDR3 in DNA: TGTGCCAGCAGTTTTCGTTTGGGGTCGGGAGTCGGCTCCTACGAGCAGTACTTC. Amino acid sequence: CASSFRLGSGVGSYEQYF. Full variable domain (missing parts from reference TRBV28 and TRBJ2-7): DVKVTQSSRYLVKRTGEKVFLECVQDMDHENMFWYRQDPGLGLRLIYFSYDVKMKEKGDIPEGYSVSREKKERFSLILESASTNQTSMYLCASSFRLGSGVGSYEQYFGPGTRLTVT.

The CDR3 loop is CASSPNPPNEKLFF. The CDR3 DNA is TGTGCCAGCAGCCCCAACCCGCCTAATGAAAAACTGTTTTTT. This rearrangement joins TRBV7-8 to TRBJ1-4; D gene ambiguous. V lost 5 bases and J 3 bases, leaving 10 bases between the germline ends. The CDR3 has 14 residues. Germline CDR1 SGHVS, CDR2 FQNEAQ.

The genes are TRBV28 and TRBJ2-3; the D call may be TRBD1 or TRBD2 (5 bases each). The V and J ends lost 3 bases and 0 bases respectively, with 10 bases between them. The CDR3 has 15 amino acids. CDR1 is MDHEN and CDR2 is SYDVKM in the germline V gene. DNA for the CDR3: TGTGCCAGCAGTTTTGGGACCCAAAGCACAGATACGCAGTATTTT. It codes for CASSFGTQSTDTQYF.

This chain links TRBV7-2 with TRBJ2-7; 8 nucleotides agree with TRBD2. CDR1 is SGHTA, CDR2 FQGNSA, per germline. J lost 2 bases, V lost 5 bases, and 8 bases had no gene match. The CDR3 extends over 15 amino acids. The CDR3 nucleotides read TGTGCCAGCAGCCCCGGGGGGGAGCGGACCTACGAGCAGTACTTC. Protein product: CASSPGGERTYEQYF.

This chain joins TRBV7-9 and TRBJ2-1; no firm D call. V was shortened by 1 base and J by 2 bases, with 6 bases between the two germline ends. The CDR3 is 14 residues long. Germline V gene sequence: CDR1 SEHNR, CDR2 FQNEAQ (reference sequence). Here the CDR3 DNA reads TGTGCCAGCAGCTTAGACGGTCCCTACAATGAGCAGTTCTTC. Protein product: CASSLDGPYNEQFF.

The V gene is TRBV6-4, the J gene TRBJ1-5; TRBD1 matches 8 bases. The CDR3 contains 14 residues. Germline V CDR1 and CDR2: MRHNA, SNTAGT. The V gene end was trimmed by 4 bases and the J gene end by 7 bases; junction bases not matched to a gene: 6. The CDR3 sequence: CASSGTGLGQPQHF. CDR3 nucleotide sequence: TGTGCCAGCAGTGGGACAGGGCTTGGACAGCCCCAGCATTTT.